The clone carrying this TCR beta chain was found many times. The antigen remains unidentified. Whole blood was used without fractionation, so all unsorted peripheral T cells were included. Trimming cost V 3 bases and J 4 bases; bases outside gene matches: 8. Germline loops: CDR1 SQVTM, CDR2 ANQGSEA. CDR3 length equals 15 residues. This specimen belongs to a study of HIV-infected patients and healthy controls. Broader study findings: Size-matched repertoire data failed to replicate the apparent Gini index recovery after therapy in HIV-infected patients. Comparisons were complicated because patients and controls had unequal numbers of distinct sequences. HIV-associated CDR3 frequencies dropped significantly during therapy; CMV-associated ones, mostly rising, changed nonsignificantly. Compared with untreated HIV+ repertoires, healthy controls showed roughly threefold more distinct CDR3s and higher Shannon diversity.

Around 450 ng RNA was reverse transcribed with alpha and beta constant-region primers. Each of the alpha and beta chains got its own library through chain-specific third strand synthesis with indices. TCRdb re-derived calls from the 5' RACE reads in MiXCR, one entry per CDR3 protein. This sample has 15,000 to 20,000 distinct CDR3 sequences, with around 10% found just once. The sample was blood. The TCR originated in an adult in good health. This chain joins TRBV29-1 and TRBJ2-3; 9 bases align to TRBD1. CDR3 protein: CSVELQGAGPDTQYF. The CDR3 DNA reads TGCAGCGTTGAGTTACAGGGGGCAGGGCCAGATACGCAGTATTTT.